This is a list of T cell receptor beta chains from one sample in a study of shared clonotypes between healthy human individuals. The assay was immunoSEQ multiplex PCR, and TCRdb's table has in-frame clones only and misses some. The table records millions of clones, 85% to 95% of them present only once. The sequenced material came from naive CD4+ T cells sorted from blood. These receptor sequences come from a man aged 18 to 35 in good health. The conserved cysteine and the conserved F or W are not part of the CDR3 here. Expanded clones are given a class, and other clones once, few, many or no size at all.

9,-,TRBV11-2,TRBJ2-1,ASSFEGEQF
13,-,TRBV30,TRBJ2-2,AWRSLAGNTGELF
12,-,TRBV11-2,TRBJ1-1,ASSLSGGPSEAF
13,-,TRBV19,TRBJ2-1,ASTPEVRRYNEQF
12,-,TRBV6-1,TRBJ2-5,ASTTGSLGETQY
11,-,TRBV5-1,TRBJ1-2,ASTPAGNYGYT
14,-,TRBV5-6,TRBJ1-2,ASSLSPGGYNYGYT
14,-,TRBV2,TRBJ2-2,ASSSLTSGIGGELF
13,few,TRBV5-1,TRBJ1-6,ASSIGPGSNSPLH
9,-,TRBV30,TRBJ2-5,AWSVPGAQY
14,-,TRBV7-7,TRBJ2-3,ASSPLAGGPSATQY
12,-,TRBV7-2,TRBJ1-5,ASSLEPGNQPQH
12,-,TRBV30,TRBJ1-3,AWTVSGLGNTIY
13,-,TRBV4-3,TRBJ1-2,ASSPRQGSNYGYT
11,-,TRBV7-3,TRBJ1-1,ASSATDDTEAF
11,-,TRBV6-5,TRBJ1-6,AGHRAPDSPLH
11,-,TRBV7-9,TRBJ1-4,ASSQGYREKLF
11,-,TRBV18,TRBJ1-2,ASSPGQPYGYT
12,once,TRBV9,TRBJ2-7,ASSARGLGDEQY
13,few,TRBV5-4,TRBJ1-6,ASSLEGTGGSPLH
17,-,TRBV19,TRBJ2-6,ASSIFYGRRNSGANVLT
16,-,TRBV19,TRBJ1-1,ASSKVELGTVGNTEAF
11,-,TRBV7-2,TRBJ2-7,ASSLAGKSEQY
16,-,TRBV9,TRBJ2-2,ASSVQLTGFLRLRELF
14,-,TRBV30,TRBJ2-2,AWSPTADLGTGELF
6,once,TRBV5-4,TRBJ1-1,ASSFLR
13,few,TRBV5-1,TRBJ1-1,ASSSRTGEGTEAF
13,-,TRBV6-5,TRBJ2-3,ASSYRDRSTDTQY
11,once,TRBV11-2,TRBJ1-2,ASSLDLGAGYT
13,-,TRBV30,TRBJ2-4,AWSGRTGGWDIQY
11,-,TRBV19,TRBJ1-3,ASSIGSGNTIY
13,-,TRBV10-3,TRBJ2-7,AISDAADRSYEQY
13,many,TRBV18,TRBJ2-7,ASSPPGLAGGEQY
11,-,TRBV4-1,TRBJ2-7,ASSQEGVSWVY
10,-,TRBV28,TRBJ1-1,ASSSPEGTTH
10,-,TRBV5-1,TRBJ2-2,ASSRATGELF
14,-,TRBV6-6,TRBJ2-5,ASSSSGTGAQETQY
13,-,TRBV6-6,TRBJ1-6,ASSWAQGANSPLH
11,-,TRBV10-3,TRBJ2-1,AITPDRANEQF
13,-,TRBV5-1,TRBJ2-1,ASSLSSGSYNEQF
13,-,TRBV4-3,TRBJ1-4,ASSQDRSINEKLF
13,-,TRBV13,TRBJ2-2,ASSLDRVNTGELF